Each of the 32 T cell receptor beta chains below was sequenced from the same sample in a study of spatial heterogeneity in lung cancer. Noted time point: blood at routine non-recurrence follow-up after resection. TCRdb independently ran MiXCR on the 5' RACE reads; one entry per CDR3 protein. The sample comprises under 20,000 distinct CDR3 sequences, approximately 8.5% of which are singletons, and around 20% rests with the top ten. Sequences were derived from PBMCs, sampled at follow-up. These receptors originate from a male donor with early-stage non-small cell lung cancer.

This clonotype appeared many times. CDR3 sequence: CASSPPGQGSYEQYF. The DNA of the CDR3 is TGTGCCAGCAGCCCCCCGGGACAGGGGTCCTACGAGCAGTACTTC. The J gene is TRBJ2-7, the V gene TRBV6-6, with TRBD1 matching over 10 bases. In germline, CDR1 is MNHNY, CDR2 SVGAGI (reference sequence). Unmatched junction bases numbered 6, after V lost 6 bases and J lost 1 base. CDR3 length: 15 amino acids.

This clonotype was detected ten times or more. The chain has TRBV29-1 and TRBJ2-2; 12 bases map to TRBD1. Per the germline V gene, CDR1 is SQVTM and CDR2 is ANQGSEA. The CDR3 loop spans 15 amino acids. V dropped 7 bases and J dropped 6; count of bases not matched to a gene: 9. This CDR3 reads CSAGGTGGASGELFF. CDR3 nucleotide sequence: TGCAGCGCTGGAGGGACAGGGGGCGCATCCGGGGAGCTGTTTTTT.

The CDR3 DNA is TGTGCCAGCAGTTTCCCTAGCGGGCCCTACGAGCAGTACTTC. The encoded protein is CASSFPSGPYEQYF. The chain employs TRBV28 and TRBJ2-7, with 8 positions matching TRBD2. Per the germline V gene, CDR1 is MDHEN and CDR2 is SYDVKM. J was trimmed by 2 bases and V by 3 bases; bases with no gene match: 3. CDR3 length: 14 residues.

This clonotype has more than one count but fewer than ten. The rearrangement joins TRBV6-6 to TRBJ2-3; D not resolved. Trimming took off 6 bases at V and 2 bases at J, with 3 bases between the two ends. CDR1 and CDR2 from the germline V gene are MNHNY and SVGAGI (reference sequence). The CDR3 extends over 11 amino acids. CDR3 in amino acids: CASRTTDTQYF. The CDR3 DNA reads TGTGCCAGCAGGACCACAGATACGCAGTATTTT.

The gene calls are TRBV28 and TRBJ2-3; possibly TRBD2 for D (5 bases). Trimming pared 3 bases from V and 3 bases from J, leaving 16 bases between. Looked up from germline, CDR1 is MDHEN and CDR2 is SYDVKM. The CDR3 is made up of 16 amino acids. CDR3 nucleotide sequence: TGTGCCAGCAGTTTGCCCGTAACTAGTGGTACAGATACGCAGTATTTT. Its translation: CASSLPVTSGTDTQYF.

This clonotype appeared many times. The chain combines TRBV28 with TRBJ1-1; D not certain. The CDR3 runs to 15 residues. The V gene lost 7 bases and the J gene lost 0 bases, with 15 bases spanning the gap. Germline V gene sequence: CDR1 MDHEN, CDR2 SYDVKM. CDR3 in DNA: TGTGCCAGCACCTTAGATGTCTCAGTGAACACTGAAGCTTTCTTT. Translating it yields CASTLDVSVNTEAFF. The entire variable domain, with the rest obtained from reference TRBV28 and TRBJ1-1, is as follows: DVKVTQSSRYLVKRTGEKVFLECVQDMDHENMFWYRQDPGLGLRLIYFSYDVKMKEKGDIPEGYSVSREKKERFSLILESASTNQTSMYLCASTLDVSVNTEAFFGQGTRLTVV.

The count of this clonotype is one. The gene calls are TRBV5-1 and TRBJ2-1; TRBD1 aligns across 8 bases. This CDR3 has 15 residues. Unmatched junction bases numbered 11, after V lost 5 bases and J lost 7 bases. Germline assignment: CDR1 SGHRS and CDR2 YFSETQ. CDR3 residues: CASRTGGRTTNEQFF. The CDR3 DNA sequence: TGCGCCAGCAGAACAGGGGGACGTACTACGAATGAGCAGTTCTTC.

This clonotype has ten or more counts. J is TRBJ2-6 and V is TRBV3-1; D is unclear. Germline values: CDR1 LGHDT, CDR2 YNNKEL (reference sequence). The germline V and J ends were trimmed by 2 bases and 4 bases, with 12 bases remaining between them. This CDR3 has 16 amino acids. CDR3 sequence: CASSQTPPRGANVLTF. The CDR3 DNA reads as TGTGCCAGCAGCCAAACCCCCCCGCGCGGGGCCAACGTCCTGACTTTC.

The V gene is TRBV9, the J gene TRBJ2-1; 12 nucleotides agree with TRBD2. CDR1 and CDR2 from the germline V gene are SGDLS and YYNGEE. The CDR3 contains 16 residues. The V and J ends lost 6 bases and 0 bases, in that order; junction bases with no gene match: 4. The CDR3 DNA reads TGTGCCAGCACCTCTAGCGGGGGGGCCTCCTACAATGAGCAGTTCTTC. As protein: CASTSSGGASYNEQFF.

The chain uses TRBV20-1 and TRBJ1-5; 7 nucleotides match TRBD1. This CDR3 comprises 14 residues. The V gene's germline CDR1 is DFQATT and CDR2 SNEGSKA (reference sequence). V shed 6 bases and J 1 base; nucleotides not matched to a gene: 6. CDR3 DNA: TGCAGTGCCGAACAGGGGAGGAGCAATCAGCCCCAGCATTTT. Protein: CSAEQGRSNQPQHF.

This clonotype rates as medium-sized. The chain employs TRBV24-1 and TRBJ2-7; 11 bases are shared with TRBD2. V shed 4 bases, J shed 3 bases, and the junction held 7 bases outside the gene matches. Germline V gene data show CDR1 as KGHDR and CDR2 as SFDVKD. The CDR3 loop spans 16 amino acids. CDR3 sequence reads: CATSDVGTSGSYEQYF. CDR3 bases: TGTGCCACCAGTGACGTGGGTACTAGCGGGAGCTACGAGCAGTACTTC.

This clonotype was recorded at least ten times. The chain is built from TRBV3-1 and TRBJ2-2, with 13 bases aligning to TRBD2. Germline V CDR1 and CDR2: LGHDT, YNNKEL (reference sequence). This CDR3 has 15 amino acids. With V trimmed by 6 bases and J by 6 bases, 4 bases remained unmatched. CDR3 coding DNA: TGTGCCAGCAGAAGACTAGCGGGAGGTTCCGGGGAGCTGTTTTTT. Translated, it gives CASRRLAGGSGELFF.

This clonotype has at least ten counts. The chain links TRBV6-2 or TRBV6-3 to TRBJ2-3; 10 positions agree with TRBD1. Germline lookup yields CDR1 MNHEY and CDR2 SVGEGT. V lost 1 base and J lost 3; bases outside the gene matches: 4. There are 16 residues in the CDR3. For the CDR3, the DNA is TGTGCCAGCAGTTACTTTCGGGGACAGGGGACAGATACGCAGTATTTT. This codes for CASSYFRGQGTDTQYF.

There are a few counts of this clonotype. Here the CDR3 reads CASVGGLNTEAFF. The DNA of the CDR3 is TGTGCCAGCGTGGGGGGCTTGAACACTGAAGCTTTCTTT. The V gene is TRBV7-6, the J gene TRBJ1-1; TRBD1 is a possible D gene (6 bases). Trimming pared 8 bases from V and 0 bases from J, leaving 10 bases between. The CDR3 totals 13 residues. Germline V gene lookup returns CDR1 SGHVS and CDR2 FNYEAQ.

This clonotype ranks as medium-sized. This rearrangement joins TRBV20-1 to TRBJ1-5; 8 bases match TRBD1. This CDR3 contains 12 residues. Germline values: CDR1 DFQATT, CDR2 SNEGSKA (reference sequence). Trimming at V came to 7 bases and at J to 6 bases, leaving 5 bases not matched to a gene. The chain's CDR3 is CSVADRGQPQHF. CDR3 coding DNA: TGCAGTGTCGCCGACAGGGGTCAGCCCCAGCATTTT.

This clonotype came up many times. The V gene is TRBV12-3 or TRBV12-4, the J gene TRBJ2-3, with a possible D match to TRBD1 (6 bases). The CDR3 covers 16 residues. Trimming cost V 4 bases and J 5 bases, with 19 bases left between them. The CDR3 here is CASSSPYGTPRDTQYF. The CDR3 nucleotides read TGTGCCAGCAGTTCCCCTTACGGGACACCAAGAGATACGCAGTATTTT.

This clonotype turned up a few times. J is TRBJ1-1 and V is TRBV29-1, with a tentative D call TRBD1 (6 bases). The CDR3 is 13 amino acids. Germline V gene sequence: CDR1 SQVTM, CDR2 ANQGSEA. V lost 6 bases and J 0 bases, leaving 11 bases between the germline ends. Written as DNA, the CDR3 is TGCAGCGTGGAGGGACACCTGAACACTGAAGCTTTCTTT. Protein product: CSVEGHLNTEAFF.

This clonotype was observed at least ten times. CDR3 protein: CSAELNHEQYF. CDR3 nucleotide sequence: TGCAGCGCCGAACTGAACCACGAGCAGTACTTC. V gene TRBV29-1 combines with J gene TRBJ2-7; no firm D call. Trimming cost V 7 bases and J 5 bases, with 12 bases left between them. The CDR3 is 11 amino acids. Germline CDR1 reads SQVTM; CDR2 reads ANQGSEA.

The chain recombines TRBV6-6 with TRBJ2-4; 12 bases fit TRBD2. This CDR3 spans 16 amino acids. The ends lost 5 bases at V and 8 bases at J; junction bases unmatched: 10. CDR1 is MNHNY, CDR2 SVGAGI, per germline (reference sequence). CDR3 coding DNA: TGTGCCAGCAGTCTAGCGGGAGGGTTGCAAGCGGACATTCAGTACTTC. Translating gives CASSLAGGLQADIQYF.

Ten or more counts support this clonotype. The gene calls are TRBV28 and TRBJ2-3; TRBD1 might be the D (6 bases). This CDR3 is 15 amino acids long. Looked up from germline, CDR1 is MDHEN and CDR2 is SYDVKM. The V and J ends lost 6 bases and 4 bases respectively, with 17 bases between them. The CDR3 region is CASSEGVGAADTQYF. The DNA of the CDR3 is TGTGCCAGCAGCGAGGGGGTGGGGGCCGCAGATACGCAGTATTTT.

The V call is TRBV27, the J call TRBJ1-1; TRBD1 matches 7 bases. This CDR3 is 12 amino acids long. CDR1 and CDR2 (germline): MNHEY, SMNVEV (reference sequence). With 5 bases clipped from V and 4 bases from J, the junction kept 1 base outside the gene matches. The CDR3 reads CASSQGGTEAFF. CDR3 sequence (DNA): TGTGCCAGCAGTCAGGGGGGCACTGAAGCTTTCTTT.

This clonotype is deemed medium-sized (0.01 to 0.1%). V and J are TRBV20-1 and TRBJ2-2; weak D call: TRBD1 (5 bases). Per germline, CDR1 DFQATT and CDR2 SNEGSKA (reference sequence). V gave up 2 bases and J gave up 1 base, with 14 bases separating them. CDR3 size: 16 residues. DNA for the CDR3: TGCAGTGCTAGATCGCAGGGCCTAAGGAACACCGGGGAGCTGTTTTTT. Residues: CSARSQGLRNTGELFF.

The sample holds a few counts of this clonotype. The rearrangement uses TRBV3-1 and TRBJ2-1; no reliable D call. The germline CDR1 and CDR2 sequences are LGHDT and YNNKEL (reference sequence). The CDR3 covers 15 residues. V lost 6 bases to trimming and J lost 9 bases, with 21 bases between them. CDR3 protein: CASRLNEDELGEQFF. CDR3 DNA sequence: TGTGCCAGCAGGTTAAATGAGGACGAGTTGGGTGAGCAGTTCTTC.

This clonotype was observed many times. J is TRBJ1-2 and V is TRBV10-3; D is undetermined. The CDR3 spans 13 residues. Looked up from germline, CDR1 is ENHRY and CDR2 is SYGVKD. The V end lost 2 bases, the J end lost 2 bases, and 6 bases lay between the germline ends. The CDR3 protein is CAISEELNYGYTF. Written as DNA, the CDR3 is TGTGCCATCAGTGAGGAGTTGAACTATGGCTACACCTTC.

This clonotype is medium-sized (0.01 to 0.1%). The chain carries TRBV9 and TRBJ2-7, with 8 bases fitting TRBD1. Germline V gene lookup returns CDR1 SGDLS and CDR2 YYNGEE. The CDR3 sequence is 13 residues long. V lost 4 bases and J lost 4; bases outside the gene matches: 4. The CDR3 bases are TGTGCCAGCAGCACCGACAGGGGTTACGAGCAGTACTTC. This translates into CASSTDRGYEQYF. The whole variable domain, remainder taken from reference TRBV9 and TRBJ2-7, is DSGVTQTPKHLITATGQRVTLRCSPRSGDLSVYWYQQSLDQGLQFLIQYYNGEERAKGNILERFSAQQFPDLHSELNLSSLELGDSALYFCASSTDRGYEQYFGPGTRLTVT.

This clonotype was observed many times. V gene TRBV28 combines with J gene TRBJ2-3, with 10 positions matching TRBD1. With 4 bases clipped from V and 4 bases from J, the junction kept 8 bases outside the gene matches. Germline V gene sequence: CDR1 MDHEN, CDR2 SYDVKM. This CDR3 is built from 16 residues. CDR3 sequence reads: CASSYQGQGVADTQYF. DNA for the CDR3: TGTGCCAGCAGTTACCAAGGACAGGGGGTCGCAGATACGCAGTATTTT.

This clonotype was counted at least ten times. The rearrangement joins TRBV7-8 to TRBJ1-4; no definite D call. Per the germline V gene, CDR1 is SGHVS and CDR2 is FQNEAQ. The CDR3 is made up of 14 amino acids. Between the trimmed V and J ends, which lost 1 base and 8 bases, there was a span of 11 bases. The CDR3: CASSLGRSFEKLFF. The CDR3 coding sequence is TGTGCCAGCAGCTTAGGGAGGAGTTTCGAAAAACTGTTTTTT.

The chain joins TRBV19 to TRBJ1-1; TRBD1 aligns across 8 bases. CDR1 and CDR2 from the germline V gene are LNHDA and SQIVND (reference sequence). Trimming removed 1 base from V and 2 bases from J; junction bases left unmatched: 6. The CDR3 runs 16 residues. The CDR3 DNA sequence: TGTGCCAGTAGTATAGCCCACGACAGGGGCAACACTGAAGCTTTCTTT. It yields the protein CASSIAHDRGNTEAFF.

This clonotype has only a few counts. This chain uses TRBV12-3 or TRBV12-4 with TRBJ2-2, with TRBD1 matching over 8 bases. CDR3 length equals 15 residues. The V segment lost 5 bases and the J segment 3 bases; nucleotides outside the gene matches: 5. The CDR3 DNA reads as TGTGCCAGCAGTCTAGACAGGGGAGACACCGGGGAGCTGTTTTTT. Its translation is CASSLDRGDTGELFF.

This clonotype was seen repeatedly, ten times or more. V is TRBV6-2 or TRBV6-3 and J is TRBJ1-2, with D maybe TRBD1 (5 bases). Germline CDR1 and CDR2: MNHEY and SVGEGT. There are 14 residues in the CDR3. Between the trimmed V and J ends, which lost 2 bases and 2 bases, there was a span of 9 bases. This chain's CDR3 is CASSYGARNYGYTF. The CDR3 DNA follows: TGTGCCAGCAGTTACGGGGCTAGAAACTATGGCTACACCTTC.

This clonotype is medium-sized (0.01 to 0.1%) within its sample. The rearrangement uses TRBV7-9 and TRBJ1-1, with a possible D match to TRBD1 (6 bases). CDR1 and CDR2 from the germline V gene are SEHNR and FQNEAQ (reference sequence). The CDR3 has 14 amino acids. Trimming removed 4 bases from V and 5 bases from J, with 14 bases in between. The CDR3 DNA reads as TGTGCCAGCAGCTCTACGGGGGCGCGGACTGAAGCTTTCTTT. Protein: CASSSTGARTEAFF.

This clonotype was seen more than once but under ten times. The chain uses TRBV12-3 or TRBV12-4 and TRBJ1-5, with TRBD1 matching over 8 bases. The CDR3 runs to 17 residues. Losses at the gene ends were 1 base for V and 2 bases for J; bases not matched to a gene: 7. The CDR3 is CASSLGTHRGGNQPQHF. As DNA, the CDR3 is TGTGCCAGCAGTTTAGGGACCCACAGGGGGGGCAATCAGCCCCAGCATTTT.